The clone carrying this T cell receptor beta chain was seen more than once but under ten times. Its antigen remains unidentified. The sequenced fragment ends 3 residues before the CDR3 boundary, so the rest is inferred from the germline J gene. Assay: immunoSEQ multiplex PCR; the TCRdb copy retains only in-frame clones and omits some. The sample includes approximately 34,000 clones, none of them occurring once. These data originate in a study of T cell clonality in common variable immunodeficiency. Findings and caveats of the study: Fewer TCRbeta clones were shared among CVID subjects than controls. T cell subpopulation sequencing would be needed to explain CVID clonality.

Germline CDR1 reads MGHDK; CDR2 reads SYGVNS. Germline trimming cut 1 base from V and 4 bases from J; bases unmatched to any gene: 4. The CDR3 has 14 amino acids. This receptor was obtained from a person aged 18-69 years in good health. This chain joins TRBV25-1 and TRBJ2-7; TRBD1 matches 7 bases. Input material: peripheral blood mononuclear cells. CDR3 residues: CASSESDRPYEQYF. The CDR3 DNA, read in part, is TGTGCCAGCAGTGAATCGGACAGGCCTTACGAG.